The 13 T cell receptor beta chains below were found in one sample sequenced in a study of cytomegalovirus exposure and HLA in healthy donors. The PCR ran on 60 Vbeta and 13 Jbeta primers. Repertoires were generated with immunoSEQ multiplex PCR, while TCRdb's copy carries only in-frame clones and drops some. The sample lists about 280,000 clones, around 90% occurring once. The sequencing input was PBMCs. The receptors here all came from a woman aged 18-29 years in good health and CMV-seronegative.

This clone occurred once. Here the CDR3 DNA reads TGTGCCAGCAGTGAATCGAGGACAGATCTCTATGGCTACACCTTC. As protein: CASSESRTDLYGYTF. The V call is TRBV25-1, the J call TRBJ1-2; D perhaps matches TRBD1 (6 bases). Trimming removed 1 base from V and 4 bases from J, with 13 bases in between. Germline CDR1 MGHDK, CDR2 SYGVNS. This CDR3 has 15 residues.

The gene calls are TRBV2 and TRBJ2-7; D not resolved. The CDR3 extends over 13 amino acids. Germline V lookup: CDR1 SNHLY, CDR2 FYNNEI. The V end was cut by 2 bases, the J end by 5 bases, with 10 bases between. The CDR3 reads CASSEIKQDEQYF. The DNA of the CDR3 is TGTGCCAGCAGTGAAATCAAGCAGGACGAGCAGTACTTC.

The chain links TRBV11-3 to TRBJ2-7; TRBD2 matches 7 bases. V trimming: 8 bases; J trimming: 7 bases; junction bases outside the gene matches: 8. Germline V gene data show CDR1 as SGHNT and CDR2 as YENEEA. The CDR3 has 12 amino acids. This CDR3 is CASGRTSLEQYF. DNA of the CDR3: TGTGCCAGCGGTCGGACTAGTCTGGAGCAGTACTTC. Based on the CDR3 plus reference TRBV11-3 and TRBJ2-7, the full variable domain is EAGVVQSPRYKIIEKKQPVAFWCNPISGHNTLYWYLQNLGQGPELLIRYENEEAVDDSQLPKDRFSAERLKGVDSTLKIQPAELGDSAVYLCASGRTSLEQYFGPGTRLTVT.

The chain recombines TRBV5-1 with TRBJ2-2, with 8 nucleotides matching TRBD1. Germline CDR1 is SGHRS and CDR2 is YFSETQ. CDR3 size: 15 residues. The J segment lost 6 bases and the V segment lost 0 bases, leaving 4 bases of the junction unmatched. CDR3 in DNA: TGCGCCAGCAGCTTGGAGCAGGGGGCAGCCGGGGAGCTGTTTTTT. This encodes CASSLEQGAAGELFF.

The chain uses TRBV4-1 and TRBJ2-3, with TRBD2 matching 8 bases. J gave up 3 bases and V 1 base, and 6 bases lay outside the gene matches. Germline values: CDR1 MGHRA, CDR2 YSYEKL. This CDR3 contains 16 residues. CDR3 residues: CASSQVAGGGTDTQYF. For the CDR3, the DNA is TGCGCCAGCAGCCAAGTGGCGGGGGGCGGTACAGATACGCAGTATTTT.

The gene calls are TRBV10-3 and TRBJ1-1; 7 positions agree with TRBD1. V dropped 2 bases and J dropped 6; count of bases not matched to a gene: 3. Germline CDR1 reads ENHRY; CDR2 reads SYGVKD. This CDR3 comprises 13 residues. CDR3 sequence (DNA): TGTGCCATCAGTGAGGGGGGACAGTCTGAAGCTTTCTTT. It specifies CAISEGGQSEAFF.

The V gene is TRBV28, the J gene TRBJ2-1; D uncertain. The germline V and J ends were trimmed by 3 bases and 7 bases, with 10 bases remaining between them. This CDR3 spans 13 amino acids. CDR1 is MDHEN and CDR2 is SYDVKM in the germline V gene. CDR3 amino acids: CASSFSETNEQFF. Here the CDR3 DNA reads TGTGCCAGCAGTTTTTCTGAGACTAATGAGCAGTTCTTC. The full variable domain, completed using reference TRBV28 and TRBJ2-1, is DVKVTQSSRYLVKRTGEKVFLECVQDMDHENMFWYRQDPGLGLRLIYFSYDVKMKEKGDIPEGYSVSREKKERFSLILESASTNQTSMYLCASSFSETNEQFFGPGTRLTVL.

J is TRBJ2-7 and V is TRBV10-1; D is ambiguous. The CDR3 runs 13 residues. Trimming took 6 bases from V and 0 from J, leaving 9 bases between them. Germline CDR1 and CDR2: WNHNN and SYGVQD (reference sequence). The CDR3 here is CASRASGSYEQYF. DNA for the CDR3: TGCGCCAGCAGGGCAAGTGGCTCCTACGAGCAGTACTTC.

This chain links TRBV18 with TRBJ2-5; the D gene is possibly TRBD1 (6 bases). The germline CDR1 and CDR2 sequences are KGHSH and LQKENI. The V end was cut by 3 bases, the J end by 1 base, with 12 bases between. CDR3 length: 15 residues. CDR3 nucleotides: TGTGCCAGCTCACCGCAAGGGACAACCCAAGAGACCCAGTACTTC. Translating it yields CASSPQGTTQETQYF.

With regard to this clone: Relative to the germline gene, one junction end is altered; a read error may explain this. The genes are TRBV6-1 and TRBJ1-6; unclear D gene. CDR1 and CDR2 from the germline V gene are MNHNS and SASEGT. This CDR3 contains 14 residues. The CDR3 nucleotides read TGTGCCAGCAGTGCTGCTTCCTATAATTCCCCCCTCCACTTT. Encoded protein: CASSAASYNSPLHF.

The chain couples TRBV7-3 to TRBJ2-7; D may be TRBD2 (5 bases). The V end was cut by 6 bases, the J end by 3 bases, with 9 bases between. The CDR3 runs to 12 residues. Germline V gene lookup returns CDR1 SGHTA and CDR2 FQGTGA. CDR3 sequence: CASSFGLYEQYF. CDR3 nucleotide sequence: TGTGCCAGCAGTTTCGGACTCTACGAGCAGTACTTC.

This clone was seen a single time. The CDR3 DNA follows: TGTGCCAGCACTCCAGGGGGCGAAGGCAGGCCGTATTTT. It specifies CASTPGGEGRPYF. The V call is TRBV2, the J call TRBJ2-3, with 8 nucleotides matching TRBD1. There are 13 residues in the CDR3. V lost 7 bases and J lost 14; bases outside the gene matches: 14. Germline loops: CDR1 SNHLY, CDR2 FYNNEI.

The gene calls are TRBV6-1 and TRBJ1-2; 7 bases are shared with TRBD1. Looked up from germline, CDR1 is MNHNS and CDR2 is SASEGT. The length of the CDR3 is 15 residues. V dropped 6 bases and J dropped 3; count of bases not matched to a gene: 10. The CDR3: CASSPDRVSDYGYTF. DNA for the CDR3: TGTGCCAGCAGCCCCGACAGGGTGAGCGACTATGGCTACACCTTC.